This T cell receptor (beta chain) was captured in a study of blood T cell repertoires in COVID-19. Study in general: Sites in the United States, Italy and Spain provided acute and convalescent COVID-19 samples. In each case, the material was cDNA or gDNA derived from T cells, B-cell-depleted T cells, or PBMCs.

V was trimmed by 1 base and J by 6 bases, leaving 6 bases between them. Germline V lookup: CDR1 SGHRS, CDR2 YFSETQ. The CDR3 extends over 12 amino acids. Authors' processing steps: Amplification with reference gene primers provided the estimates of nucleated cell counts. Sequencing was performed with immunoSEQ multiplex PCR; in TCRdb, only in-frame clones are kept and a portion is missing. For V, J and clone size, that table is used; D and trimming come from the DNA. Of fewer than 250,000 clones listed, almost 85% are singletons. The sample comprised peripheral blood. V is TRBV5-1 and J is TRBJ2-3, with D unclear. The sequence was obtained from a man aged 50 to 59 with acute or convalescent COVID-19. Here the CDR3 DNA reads TGCGCCAGCAGCTTGTCCCAGGATACGCAGTATTTT. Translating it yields CASSLSQDTQYF.